The next 13 T cell receptor beta chains were all read from a single sample in a study of blood T cells in healthy people across ages. Together with a sample-barcoded 5' primer, a J-beta primer mix was included in a second PCR lasting about 6 to 11 cycles. TCRdb reprocessed the 5' RACE reads with MiXCR, giving one entry per CDR3 protein. The table includes about 680,000 distinct CDR3 sequences, approximately 49% detected once. The material sequenced was blood. The receptors were gathered from a woman aged 55 to 70 in good health.

This clonotype has more than one count but fewer than ten. V is TRBV9 and J is TRBJ2-1, with D perhaps matching TRBD2 (5 bases). This CDR3 contains 14 residues. The V end lost 7 bases, the J end lost 2 bases, and 13 bases lay between the germline ends. Germline V CDR1 and CDR2: SGDLS, YYNGEE. The CDR3 DNA reads as TGTGCCAGCGGGAGAAGTGCTACCTACAATGAGCAGTTCTTC. Translated: CASGRSATYNEQFF.

This sequence joins TRBV12-3 or TRBV12-4 and TRBJ2-7, with a tentative D call TRBD2 (7 bases). The CDR3 spans 12 residues. V was pared by 6 bases and J by 2 bases, with 8 bases between. The CDR3 is CASRGGPYEQYF. DNA for the CDR3: TGTGCCAGCAGGGGGGGGCCCTACGAGCAGTACTTC.

The sample holds a few counts of this clonotype. This rearrangement joins TRBV2 to TRBJ1-1; TRBD1 might be the D (5 bases). The ends were cut back, 8 bases at V and 2 bases at J, with 12 bases in the middle. CDR3 length: 13 residues. Looked up from germline, CDR1 is SNHLY and CDR2 is FYNNEI. The CDR3, as DNA: TGTGCCAGCGTAAAACAGGAAAACACTGAAGCTTTCTTT. Translating gives CASVKQENTEAFF.

This clonotype was counted a few times. The V gene is TRBV7-2, the J gene TRBJ2-3; D might be TRBD1 or TRBD2, each matching 5 bases. Trimming cost V 5 bases and J 1 base, with 16 bases left between them. The CDR3 has 16 amino acids. The germline gives CDR1 SGHTA, CDR2 FQGNSA. CDR3 region: CASSPRGGLGTDTQYF. In nucleotides, the CDR3 is TGTGCCAGCAGCCCCCGGGGCGGGCTTGGCACAGATACGCAGTATTTT. The variable domain in full, with the rest retrieved from reference TRBV7-2 and TRBJ2-3, is GAGVSQSPSNKVTEKGKDVELRCDPISGHTALYWYRQSLGQGLEFLIYFQGNSAPDKSGLPSDRFSAERTGGSVSTLTIQRTQQEDSAVYLCASSPRGGLGTDTQYFGPGTRLTVL.

The genes are TRBV24-1 and TRBJ2-1; 10 bases are a match to TRBD1. Germline loops: CDR1 KGHDR, CDR2 SFDVKD. CDR3 length: 13 residues. V shed 7 bases and J 10 bases; nucleotides not matched to a gene: 6. The CDR3 loop reads CATSGQGVIEQFF. DNA for the CDR3: TGTGCCACCAGCGGACAGGGGGTCATAGAGCAGTTCTTC.

This clonotype was recorded at least ten times. This sequence joins TRBV5-1 and TRBJ2-7; 10 bases are shared with TRBD1. There are 15 residues in the CDR3. CDR1 is SGHRS, CDR2 YFSETQ, per germline. J was trimmed by 2 bases and V by 4 bases; bases with no gene match: 6. As DNA, the CDR3 is TGCGCCAGCAGCACGAGGACAGGGGGTCCCTACGAGCAGTACTTC. It yields the protein CASSTRTGGPYEQYF.

The chain uses TRBV10-3 and TRBJ2-3; D is perhaps TRBD2 (6 bases). Germline CDR1 and CDR2: ENHRY and SYGVKD. With 5 bases removed from V and 0 bases from J, the gap between germline ends came to 21 bases. The CDR3 spans 18 residues. The CDR3 protein is CAISHQPRLVESTDTQYF. The CDR3, as DNA: TGTGCCATCAGTCACCAACCTCGACTAGTGGAAAGCACAGATACGCAGTATTTT.

Regarding this clonotype: Since no conserved phenylalanine or tryptophan closes the CDR3, a read error is the likely cause. The chain joins TRBV27 to TRBJ2-6; a possible D gene is TRBD1 (5 bases). The CDR3 has 15 amino acids. Germline V gene data show CDR1 as MNHEY and CDR2 as SMNVEV (reference sequence). DNA of the CDR3: TGTGCCAGCAGAGGGCCCCGCTCTGGGGCCAACATCCTGACTTTA. This sequence encodes CASRGPRSGANILTL.

The J gene is TRBJ2-1, the V gene TRBV3-1; TRBD2 matches at 13 bases. This CDR3 region has 17 residues. CDR1 and CDR2 (germline): LGHDT, YNNKEL (reference sequence). V lost 0 bases, J lost 7 bases, and 6 bases stayed unmatched. The DNA of the CDR3 is TGTGCCAGCAGCCAAGATCTTACGACTAGCGGGAGGAATGAGCAGTTCTTC. Residues: CASSQDLTTSGRNEQFF.

This chain uses TRBV7-2 with TRBJ2-1; 8 bases align to TRBD1. Trimming at V came to 1 base and at J to 8 bases, leaving 7 bases not matched to a gene. The CDR3 is made up of 15 amino acids. CDR1 and CDR2 from the germline V gene are SGHTA and FQGNSA. In DNA form, the CDR3 reads TGTGCCAGCAGCTTAGGCAGGGGGCTTATTTATGAGCAGTTCTTC. This sequence encodes CASSLGRGLIYEQFF.

Points on this clonotype: The junction shows a germline mismatch at one end, possibly a read error. The chain has TRBV29-1 and TRBJ2-3; D is perhaps TRBD2 (9 bases). CDR1 is SQVTM, CDR2 ANQGSEA, per germline. The CDR3 runs 14 residues. CDR3 DNA sequence: TGCAGCGAACAGGGGGGGACTAGCAAAGATACGCAGTATTTT. It is translated as CSEQGGTSKDTQYF.

The chain couples TRBV7-2 to TRBJ2-5; 9 bases map to TRBD2. This CDR3 comprises 16 residues. Germline V gene lookup returns CDR1 SGHTA and CDR2 FQGNSA. J lost 4 bases, V lost 1 base, and 7 bases had no gene match. In nucleotides, the CDR3 is TGTGCCAGCAGCTTAGTAGGGCGGGGGGGCACAGAGACCCAGTACTTC. As protein: CASSLVGRGGTETQYF.

This sequence joins TRBV20-1 and TRBJ1-1, with a tentative D call TRBD1 (6 bases). From germline, CDR1 is DFQATT and CDR2 SNEGSKA (reference sequence). Trimming removed 0 bases at V and 1 base at J, with 18 bases between. This CDR3 has 17 residues. As DNA, the CDR3 is TGCAGTGCTAGAGATTGGGAATACAGGGATTCGAACACTGAAGCTTTCTTT. The encoded protein is CSARDWEYRDSNTEAFF.